This T cell receptor (beta chain) was sequenced in a study of cytomegalovirus exposure and HLA in healthy donors. Study in general: There were about 86 million unique TCRs (from HLA-typed donors) in an early data release. Study conclusions and caveats: Earlier findings revealed that most TCR beta V segments proved productive either about 87% or about 30% of the time. Overall, about 160 TCR beta chains were annotated as cytomegalovirus-associated.

PCR involved 60 Vbeta and 13 Jbeta primers. TCRdb keeps only in-frame clones here, not all; method: immunoSEQ multiplex PCR. The sample consists of approximately 100,000 clones, about 79% of them appearing once. Comments on this clone: Its target is unknown.

Donors showed nominal health when sampled, although they likely had unrecorded immune exposures. The CDR3 runs 17 residues. The chain uses TRBV21-1 and TRBJ1-2; the listed D gene, TRBD1, was not tested against the DNA. TRBV21-1 is a listed pseudogene. The clonotype was recovered from a man aged 55 to 69 in good health and CMV-seropositive. Sequences were obtained from PBMCs. The CDR3 DNA is TGTGCCAGCAGCAAACTAATAAAAGGACAAGAGAACTATGGCTACACCTTC. Protein product: CASSKLIKGQENYGYTF.